Listed below are T cell receptor beta chains from one sample, sequenced in a study of blood T cell repertoires in COVID-19. The assay was immunoSEQ multiplex PCR, and TCRdb's table has in-frame clones only and misses some. The profile shows 200,000 to 250,000 clones, 65% to 85% of them singletons. Sequencing input: peripheral blood. These receptors all stem from a woman aged 55-75 years with acute or convalescent COVID-19. Each CDR3 is given with its conserved first and last residue. Fields, in order: clone size, J gene, V gene, D gene, CDR3 protein, CDR3 DNA. D genes are given only for firm matches. Some rows mark clone size as missing; the rest say once, few, many or name a class of expanded clone.

NA	TRBJ2-2	TRBV27	NA	CASSLSMAHRELFF	TGTGCCAGCAGTTTATCGATGGCCCACCGGGAGCTGTTTTTT
once	TRBJ2-1	TRBV6-4	TRBD2	CASSPGLASNEQFF	TGTGCCAGCAGTCCGGGACTAGCTTCCAATGAGCAGTTCTTC
NA	TRBJ2-7	TRBV27	NA	CASSFAAGQFWGYEQYF	TGTGCCAGCAGTTTCGCCGCTGGACAGTTCTGGGGCTACGAGCAGTACTTC
NA	TRBJ1-3	TRBV30	NA	CAWSGVSGPGNTIYF	TGTGCCTGGAGTGGCGTTTCAGGGCCTGGAAACACCATATATTTT
once	TRBJ2-7	TRBV19	NA	CASRRSEDRTVSYEQYF	TGTGCCAGTAGGAGAAGCGAAGACCGAACTGTATCCTACGAGCAGTACTTC
few	TRBJ2-7	TRBV18	NA	CASSPGDTYEQYF	TGTGCCAGCTCACCGGGCGATACCTACGAGCAGTACTTC
NA	TRBJ1-1	TRBV6-5	TRBD1	CASRGQGLMNTEAFF	TGTGCCAGCAGGGGACAGGGGTTGATGAACACTGAAGCTTTCTTT
NA	TRBJ2-5	TRBV28	NA	CASTRGPEETQYF	TGTGCCAGCACTAGAGGCCCAGAAGAGACCCAGTACTTC
NA	TRBJ2-5	TRBV7-9	TRBD2	CASSSGLAGQETQYF	TGTGCCAGCAGCTCCGGACTAGCGGGGCAAGAGACCCAGTACTTC
NA	TRBJ2-2	TRBV4-3	TRBD2	CASSPEIPGGTGELFF	TGCGCCAGCAGCCCCGAAATCCCGGGGGGCACCGGGGAGCTGTTTTTT
few	TRBJ1-3	TRBV6-5	NA	CASRDILPGNTIYF	TGTGCCAGCAGGGACATTTTACCTGGAAACACCATATATTTT
NA	TRBJ1-2	TRBV5-6	NA	CASSFRGNYGYTF	TGTGCCAGCAGCTTTAGAGGAAACTATGGCTACACCTTC
NA	TRBJ1-5	TRBV19	NA	CAGTAAAGVSNQPQHF	TGTGCCGGTACGGCGGCGGCAGGGGTTAGCAATCAGCCCCAGCATTTT
NA	TRBJ1-5	TRBV9	NA	CASSVGELANQPQHF	TGTGCCAGCAGCGTCGGGGAGTTAGCAAATCAGCCCCAGCATTTT
NA	TRBJ1-1	TRBV19	NA	CASSIALPGLLNTEAFF	TGTGCCAGTAGTATAGCCCTTCCGGGACTCCTGAACACTGAAGCTTTCTTT
NA	TRBJ1-2	TRBV4-1	TRBD1	CASSQVLGTGDNYGYTF	TGCGCCAGCAGCCAAGTGTTGGGCACAGGGGATAACTATGGCTACACCTTC
NA	TRBJ2-5	TRBV7-2	NA	CASSLRHREYQETQYF	TGTGCCAGCAGCTTAAGGCACAGGGAGTACCAAGAGACCCAGTACTTC
NA	TRBJ2-7	TRBV24-1	NA	CATSEGAAYEQYF	TGTGCCACCAGTGAAGGAGCTGCCTACGAGCAGTACTTC
few	TRBJ1-5	TRBV4-1	TRBD1	CASSQGDSSNQPQHF	TGCGCCAGCAGCCAAGGGGACAGCAGTAATCAGCCCCAGCATTTT
NA	TRBJ2-7	TRBV5-1	TRBD1	CASSFIRTGNYEQYF	TGCGCCAGCAGCTTCATACGGACAGGGAACTACGAGCAGTACTTC
NA	TRBJ1-1	TRBV7-8	TRBD1	CASGQPDRVTEAFF	TGTGCCAGCGGACAACCCGACAGGGTCACTGAAGCTTTCTTT
NA	TRBJ2-2	TRBV4-2	TRBD2	CASSQVRAGVGPGELFF	TGTGCCAGCAGCCAAGTTCGGGCGGGGGTGGGCCCCGGGGAGCTGTTTTTT
NA	TRBJ1-4	TRBV27	TRBD1	CASSVGTANEKLFF	TGTGCCAGCAGCGTGGGGACAGCTAATGAAAAACTGTTTTTT
NA	TRBJ2-2	TRBV11-3	NA	CASSSQGTGELFF	TGTGCCAGCAGCTCACAGGGCACCGGGGAGCTGTTTTTT
NA	TRBJ1-1	TRBV30	NA	CAWSVGRGIPEAFF	TGTGCCTGGAGTGTCGGTCGGGGGATTCCTGAAGCTTTCTTT
NA	TRBJ2-7	TRBV13	TRBD2	CASSRASGGEYPYEQYF	TGTGCCAGCTCTCGGGCTAGCGGGGGGGAATACCCTTACGAGCAGTACTTC
NA	TRBJ1-1	TRBV9	TRBD1	CASAQGANTEAFF	TGTGCCAGCGCTCAGGGGGCGAACACTGAAGCTTTCTTT